This T cell receptor beta chain comes out of a study of blood T cells in healthy people across ages. In germline, CDR1 is MNHEY, CDR2 SMNVEV (reference sequence). Between the trimmed V and J ends, which lost 6 bases and 3 bases, there was a span of 24 bases. This CDR3 region has 17 residues. Primed by a sample-barcoded 5' primer and a J-beta primer mix, a second PCR proceeded for 7 to 11 cycles. TCRdb independently ran MiXCR on the 5' RACE reads; one entry per CDR3 protein. The sample carries fewer than 2,000,000 distinct CDR3 sequences, roughly 32% recorded once. This TCR was recovered from a woman in her 30s in good health. The chain is built from TRBV27 and TRBJ2-7; perhaps TRBD1 as D (6 bases). Sequencing was carried out using blood. CDR3 nucleotides: TGTGCCAGCAGATCTCTCCATACTACAGGGACCGACTACGAGCAGTACTTC. Its translation: CASRSLHTTGTDYEQYF.